One and the same sample provided the 29 T cell receptor beta chains below, sequenced in a study of cytomegalovirus exposure and HLA in healthy donors. The PCR was carried out with 60 Vbeta primers and 13 Jbeta primers. Here immunoSEQ multiplex PCR was the method, and the copy in TCRdb shows in-frame clones only, minus some. The repertoire holds some 190,000 clones, with more than 70% as singletons. The sequenced sample was PBMCs. Every receptor here comes from a man aged 40-49 years in good health and CMV-seropositive.

The chain links TRBV9 to TRBJ2-7, with 8 bases lining up with TRBD2. The CDR3 is 14 residues long. The J segment lost 7 bases and the V segment lost 1 base, leaving 7 bases of the junction unmatched. Germline V lookup: CDR1 SGDLS, CDR2 YYNGEE. The CDR3 is CASSVTGTSSEQYF. The DNA for the CDR3 is TGTGCCAGCAGCGTAACCGGGACTAGTAGTGAGCAGTACTTC.

This clone was seen a single time. This rearrangement joins TRBV7-9 to TRBJ1-1; TRBD1 matches at 9 bases. Losses at the gene ends were 4 bases for V and 1 base for J; bases not matched to a gene: 1. The CDR3 covers 14 residues. Germline lookup yields CDR1 SEHNR and CDR2 FQNEAQ (reference sequence). This chain's CDR3 is CASSSGQGNTEAFF. The DNA of the CDR3 is TGTGCCAGCAGCTCGGGACAGGGGAACACTGAAGCTTTCTTT.

The V call is TRBV19, the J call TRBJ2-1; 7 nucleotides align to TRBD2. CDR3 length: 14 amino acids. Per the germline V gene, CDR1 is LNHDA and CDR2 is SQIVND (reference sequence). V trimming: 5 bases; J trimming: 2 bases; junction bases outside the gene matches: 3. The CDR3 sequence is CASSLSGAYNEQFF. The CDR3 bases are TGTGCCAGTAGTCTGAGCGGGGCCTACAATGAGCAGTTCTTC.

The chain recombines TRBV4-1 with TRBJ2-7, with a tentative D call TRBD1 (6 bases). From germline, CDR1 is MGHRA and CDR2 YSYEKL. Trimming stripped 5 bases from V and 0 bases from J, with 11 bases between. This CDR3 region has 14 residues. The CDR3 bases are TGCGCCAGCAGCTATGACAGGACCTCCTACGAGCAGTACTTC. This gives the protein CASSYDRTSYEQYF.

The gene calls are TRBV6-5 and TRBJ1-5, with 7 bases aligning to TRBD1. The germline V gene encodes CDR1 MNHEY and CDR2 SVGAGI. The CDR3 consists of 15 residues. Losses at the gene ends were 5 bases for V and 3 bases for J; bases not matched to a gene: 7. The CDR3 DNA reads TGTGCCAGCAGTCAGCGGACAGGCCTCAATCAGCCCCAGCATTTT. Its protein product is CASSQRTGLNQPQHF.

The chain couples TRBV7-9 to TRBJ2-1; TRBD2 is a possible D gene (6 bases). The CDR3 sequence is 12 residues long. The V gene lost 5 bases and the J gene lost 8 bases, with 10 bases spanning the gap. From germline, CDR1 is SEHNR and CDR2 FQNEAQ (reference sequence). CDR3 in DNA: TGTGCCAGCAGCAGAACTAGCTATGAGCAGTTCTTC. Translated: CASSRTSYEQFF.

This clone was counted only a few times. The CDR3 bases are TGTGCCAGCAGCATCCCGGGACAGGGGGATCTAAAAGCTTTCTTT. Protein product: CASSIPGQGDLKAFF. V gene TRBV5-4 combines with J gene TRBJ1-1, with 11 bases identical to TRBD1. After removal of 4 bases from V and 9 bases from J, the junction contained 11 bases not matched to a gene. CDR1 is SGHNT and CDR2 is YYREEE in the germline V gene (reference sequence). This CDR3 is built from 15 residues.

This clone was detected only once. The rearrangement uses TRBV6-1 and TRBJ1-5; D gene uncertain. Trimming stripped 2 bases from V and 4 bases from J, with 12 bases between. This CDR3 region has 15 residues. CDR1 and CDR2 from the germline V gene are MNHNS and SASEGT. CDR3: CASSELPNGNQPQHF. DNA for the CDR3: TGTGCCAGCAGTGAATTACCTAACGGGAATCAGCCCCAGCATTTT.

This chain connects TRBV7-9 to TRBJ1-5; D is uncertain. The V gene's germline CDR1 is SEHNR and CDR2 FQNEAQ (reference sequence). The V end lost 5 bases, the J end lost 0 bases, and 5 bases lay between the germline ends. The CDR3 consists of 13 residues. The chain's CDR3 is CASSVYSNQPQHF. The DNA of the CDR3 is TGTGCCAGCAGCGTTTATAGCAATCAGCCCCAGCATTTT.

The chain joins TRBV27 to TRBJ2-7; 10 nucleotides match TRBD1. CDR1 is MNHEY and CDR2 is SMNVEV in the germline V gene (reference sequence). V lost 2 bases, J lost 3 bases, and 10 bases stayed unmatched. The CDR3 is 17 residues long. The CDR3 spells CASSLRPPGTGDYEQYF. In nucleotides, the CDR3 is TGTGCCAGCAGTTTACGCCCCCCCGGGACAGGGGACTACGAGCAGTACTTC.

This clone showed up just once. The gene calls are TRBV27 and TRBJ2-2; 10 bases fit TRBD2. The V gene's germline CDR1 is MNHEY and CDR2 SMNVEV (reference sequence). Trimming took 5 bases from V and 6 from J; bases not matched to a gene: 9. The CDR3 is 16 residues long. CDR3 in amino acids: CASSPLTSGSAGELFF. The CDR3 nucleotides read TGTGCCAGCAGTCCATTGACTAGCGGGTCTGCCGGGGAGCTGTTTTTT.

The chain carries TRBV7-8 and TRBJ1-5; tentatively, D is TRBD1 (6 bases). CDR3 length: 15 residues. Trimming removed 0 bases from V and 3 bases from J, with 9 bases in between. Looked up from germline, CDR1 is SGHVS and CDR2 is FQNEAQ. CDR3 in DNA: TGTGCCAGCAGCTTAGCCGGACAGATCAATCAGCCCCAGCATTTT. It yields the protein CASSLAGQINQPQHF.

This chain connects TRBV19 to TRBJ1-2; D is undetermined. V was shortened by 2 bases and J by 1 base, with 11 bases between the two germline ends. CDR3 length: 15 residues. Germline V gene lookup returns CDR1 LNHDA and CDR2 SQIVND (reference sequence). CDR3: CASSISSRLNYGYTF. The CDR3 DNA sequence: TGTGCCAGTAGTATATCCTCCCGTCTTAACTATGGCTACACCTTC.

This chain connects TRBV6-1 to TRBJ2-7, with a weak D call TRBD1 (5 bases). V lost 4 bases and J 5 bases, leaving 15 bases between the germline ends. The CDR3 consists of 14 residues. CDR1 is MNHNS and CDR2 is SASEGT in the germline V gene. The CDR3 region has the DNA TGTGCCAGCAGTGGGGCAGGGAATTCGGACGAGCAGTACTTC. It yields the protein CASSGAGNSDEQYF.

A note on this clone: The sample has other DNA sequences that encode this CDR3 too. The chain couples TRBV6-5 to TRBJ2-7, with 9 bases that match TRBD1. After removal of 6 bases from V and 7 bases from J, the junction contained 10 bases not matched to a gene. Germline V lookup: CDR1 MNHEY, CDR2 SVGAGI. The length of the CDR3 is 14 residues. CDR3 sequence reads: CASSWTGVDGEQYF. The CDR3 DNA sequence: TGTGCCAGCAGCTGGACAGGGGTCGATGGGGAGCAGTACTTC.

The chain couples TRBV19 to TRBJ1-2, with D uncertain. The CDR3 runs 14 residues. CDR1 is LNHDA, CDR2 SQIVND, per germline (reference sequence). Trimming stripped 5 bases from V and 7 bases from J, with 17 bases between. CDR3 amino acids: CASSPYCGLSGYTF. CDR3 nucleotide sequence: TGTGCCAGTAGTCCCTACTGTGGGCTGAGTGGCTACACCTTC.

The V gene is TRBV27, the J gene TRBJ1-2, with D possibly TRBD1 on 5 matching bases. Germline V gene lookup returns CDR1 MNHEY and CDR2 SMNVEV (reference sequence). The CDR3 consists of 17 residues. V lost 3 bases and J lost 4, with 21 bases in between. This chain's CDR3 is CASSLGPPPSGVYGYTF. Written as DNA, the CDR3 is TGTGCCAGCAGTTTGGGGCCCCCCCCGTCGGGCGTCTATGGCTACACCTTC.

This chain connects TRBV7-2 to TRBJ2-1; maybe TRBD2 (6 bases). The CDR3 extends over 15 amino acids. Trimming left V 4 bases short and J 0 bases short, with 10 bases between. CDR1 and CDR2 (germline): SGHTA, FQGNSA. In DNA form, the CDR3 reads TGTGCCAGCAGCTCAGGGACTTCCTCCTACAATGAGCAGTTCTTC. Its translation is CASSSGTSSYNEQFF.

The rearrangement joins TRBV4-1 to TRBJ1-2; 7 bases align to TRBD1. The V and J ends lost 1 base and 5 bases, in that order; junction bases with no gene match: 7. CDR3 length: 15 residues. The germline V gene has CDR1 MGHRA and CDR2 YSYEKL. The CDR3 region is CASSQGQTGTYGYTF. The CDR3 bases are TGCGCCAGCAGCCAAGGCCAGACAGGGACGTATGGCTACACCTTC.

The chain joins TRBV5-1 to TRBJ1-1; D gene unclear. Trimming stripped 2 bases from V and 1 base from J, with 15 bases between. Per the germline V gene, CDR1 is SGHRS and CDR2 is YFSETQ. The CDR3 covers 16 residues. In nucleotides, the CDR3 is TGCGCCAGCAGCTTCGGTCCGAGGGCGAAGAACACTGAAGCTTTCTTT. Protein product: CASSFGPRAKNTEAFF.

The chain combines TRBV4-2 with TRBJ1-2, with D possibly being TRBD1 (5 bases). Germline V gene data show CDR1 as LGHNA and CDR2 as YNFKEQ. There are 13 residues in the CDR3. V was cut by 4 bases and J by 3 bases, with 9 bases left in between. CDR3 protein: CASSPRGDYGYTF. CDR3 bases: TGTGCCAGCAGCCCCCGGGGGGACTATGGCTACACCTTC.

The CDR3, as DNA: TGCGCCAGCAGCCCTGACCCGGGGGGGGATGAAAAACTGTTTTTT. Amino acids: CASSPDPGGDEKLFF. The V call is TRBV5-1, the J call TRBJ1-4, with a weak D call TRBD1 (5 bases). CDR1 SGHRS and CDR2 YFSETQ come from the germline V gene. This CDR3 is 15 amino acids long. V lost 4 bases and J 6 bases, leaving 16 bases between the germline ends.

The J gene is TRBJ2-1, the V gene TRBV7-8; 10 bases are a match to TRBD2. The ends lost 4 bases at V and 5 bases at J; junction bases unmatched: 5. Per the germline V gene, CDR1 is SGHVS and CDR2 is FQNEAQ. The CDR3 is 15 residues long. The CDR3 spells CASSSGLAQNNEQFF. The CDR3 DNA follows: TGTGCCAGCAGCTCGGGACTAGCGCAAAACAATGAGCAGTTCTTC.

This clone was observed a handful of times. This chain links TRBV19 with TRBJ1-1; unclear D gene. The CDR3 is 13 amino acids. The V end was cut by 7 bases, the J end by 3 bases, with 12 bases between. Germline lookup yields CDR1 LNHDA and CDR2 SQIVND (reference sequence). Here the CDR3 DNA reads TGTGCCAGTAACTTCGAGGGAGACACTGAAGCTTTCTTT. It is translated as CASNFEGDTEAFF. Looking up the rest from reference TRBV19 and TRBJ1-1 gives the full variable domain: DGGITQSPKYLFRKEGQNVTLSCEQNLNHDAMYWYRQDPGQGLRLIYYSQIVNDFQKGDIAEGYSVSREKKESFPLTVTSAQKNPTAFYLCASNFEGDTEAFFGQGTRLTVV.

The rearrangement links TRBV5-5 to TRBJ2-3; possible D gene TRBD1, 6 bases. With 4 bases removed from V and 0 bases from J, the gap between germline ends came to 12 bases. Germline V gene data show CDR1 as SGHKS and CDR2 as YYEKEE (reference sequence). The CDR3 contains 15 residues. CDR3 protein: CASSQGTPSTDTQYF. DNA of the CDR3: TGTGCCAGCAGCCAAGGGACACCTAGCACAGATACGCAGTATTTT.

The chain links TRBV5-6 to TRBJ1-2; 9 positions match TRBD1. Per the germline V gene, CDR1 is SGHDT and CDR2 is YYEEEE. Trimming at V came to 4 bases and at J to 8 bases, leaving 18 bases not matched to a gene. The CDR3 consists of 17 residues. CDR3 amino acids: CASSQIPPGQGVQGYTF. In DNA, the CDR3 is TGTGCCAGCAGCCAAATACCCCCGGGACAGGGAGTCCAAGGCTACACCTTC.

This chain uses TRBV7-3 with TRBJ2-1, with 14 bases aligning to TRBD2. Germline V CDR1 and CDR2: SGHTA, FQGTGA. V gave up 1 base and J gave up 9 bases; unmatched junction bases: 11. This CDR3 has 18 amino acids. The CDR3 region has the DNA TGTGCCAGCAGCTTAAACCCCCCGACTAGCGGGAGGGCCGCTGAGCAGTTCTTC. Translating gives CASSLNPPTSGRAAEQFF.

The chain joins TRBV15 to TRBJ2-7, with 10 bases fitting TRBD1. The CDR3 length is 15 residues. CDR1 is LNHNV, CDR2 YYDKDF, per germline (reference sequence). J was trimmed by 5 bases and V by 3 bases; bases with no gene match: 7. CDR3 in DNA: TGTGCCACCAGCAGCCGGGACAGGGGTACCCACGAGCAGTACTTC. Translating gives CATSSRDRGTHEQYF.

The J gene is TRBJ2-7, the V gene TRBV7-2, with D hard to call. The ends were cut back, 3 bases at V and 2 bases at J, with 8 bases in the middle. The V gene's germline CDR1 is SGHTA and CDR2 FQGNSA. The CDR3 is 13 amino acids. The CDR3 loop is CASSFRQAYEQYF. As DNA, the CDR3 is TGTGCCAGCAGCTTTAGACAAGCCTACGAGCAGTACTTC. Full variable domain (outside the CDR3, taken from reference TRBV7-2 and TRBJ2-7): GAGVSQSPSNKVTEKGKDVELRCDPISGHTALYWYRQSLGQGLEFLIYFQGNSAPDKSGLPSDRFSAERTGGSVSTLTIQRTQQEDSAVYLCASSFRQAYEQYFGPGTRLTVT.